This T cell receptor (beta chain) was sequenced for a study of glioma-infiltrating T cells. The germline V and J ends were trimmed by 4 bases and 1 base, with 2 bases remaining between them. The CDR3 runs to 12 residues. Per the germline V gene, CDR1 is MDHEN and CDR2 is SYDVKM. Amplification of TCR alpha and beta CDR3 regions from RNA used iRepertoire nested multiplex PCR. MiXCR, applied by TCRdb to the multiplex PCR reads, yields one record per CDR3 protein. Found here are about 44,000 distinct CDR3 sequences, 20% to 25% of them singletons; the top ten hold almost 6.5%. The study, taken as a whole, reports: Above-expected tissue-blood divergence occurred in all gliomas, most in low-grade ones.

In its sample, this clonotype was seen many times. Its antigen is not identified. The chain combines TRBV28 with TRBJ1-5; D is unclear. The TCR was taken from a human donor with low-grade glioma or glioblastoma, undergoing nonglioma brain surgery, or in good health (not recorded which). Sequenced input: glioma tissue, nonneoplastic brain tissue, or PBMCs (not recorded which). CDR3 sequence (DNA): TGTGCCAGCAGTTGGAGCAATCAGCCCCAGCATTTT. The encoded protein is CASSWSNQPQHF.